Described below is a single T cell receptor (beta chain) sequence and its context. These data are taken from a study of blood T cell repertoires in COVID-19. Study in general: From the United States, Italy and Spain came samples of acute and convalescent COVID-19. PBMCs, B-cell-depleted T cells, or T cells were the source of the cDNA or gDNA that made up the material.

TCRdb's table, derived via immunoSEQ multiplex PCR, lists solely in-frame clones and lacks some. The repertoire includes approximately 90,000 clones, roughly 80% of them detected once, and approximately 25% sits in the top ten. The germline V gene encodes CDR1 SGDLS and CDR2 YYNGEE. V gave up 4 bases and J gave up 7 bases, with 17 bases separating them. The CDR3 consists of 14 residues. Sequenced input: peripheral blood. V is TRBV9 and J is TRBJ2-5; D remains ambiguous. This sequence was found in a human donor in a cohort sampled during active COVID-19. CDR3 sequence: CASSPVPGRGTQYF. Here the CDR3 DNA reads TGTGCCAGCAGCCCTGTTCCCGGTCGTGGGACCCAGTACTTC.